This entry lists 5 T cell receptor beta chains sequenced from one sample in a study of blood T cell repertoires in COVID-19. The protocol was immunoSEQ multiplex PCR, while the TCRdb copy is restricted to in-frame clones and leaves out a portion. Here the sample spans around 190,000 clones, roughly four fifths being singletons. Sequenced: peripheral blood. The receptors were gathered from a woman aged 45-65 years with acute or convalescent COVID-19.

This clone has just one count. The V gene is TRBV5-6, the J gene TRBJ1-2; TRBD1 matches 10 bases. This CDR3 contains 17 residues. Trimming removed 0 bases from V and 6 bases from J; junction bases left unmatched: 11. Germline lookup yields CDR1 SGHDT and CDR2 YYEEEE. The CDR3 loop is CASSLVGQGILYDGYTF. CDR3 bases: TGTGCCAGCAGCTTGGTGGGACAGGGGATACTGTACGATGGCTACACCTTC.

The chain's CDR3 is CASRSAGTGGEQYF. CDR3 nucleotide sequence: TGTGCAAGTCGCTCCGCCGGGACAGGGGGCGAGCAGTACTTC. The V call is TRBV12-2, the J call TRBJ2-7; no check of the table's D call, TRBD1, against the DNA was made. TRBV12-2 is a known pseudogene. The CDR3 is 14 residues long.

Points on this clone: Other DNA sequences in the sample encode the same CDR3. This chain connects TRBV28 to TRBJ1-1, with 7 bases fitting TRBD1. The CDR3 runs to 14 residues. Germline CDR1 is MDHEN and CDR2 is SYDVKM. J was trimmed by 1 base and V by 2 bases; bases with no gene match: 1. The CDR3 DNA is TGTGCCAGCAGTTTACGACAGGGGAACACTGAAGCTTTCTTT. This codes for CASSLRQGNTEAFF.

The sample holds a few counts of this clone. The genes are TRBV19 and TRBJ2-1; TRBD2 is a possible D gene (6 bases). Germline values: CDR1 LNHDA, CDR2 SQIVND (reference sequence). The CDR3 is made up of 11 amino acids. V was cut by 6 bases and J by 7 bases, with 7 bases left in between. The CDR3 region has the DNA TGTGCCAGTAGGGCGGGGAATGAGCAGTTCTTC. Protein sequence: CASRAGNEQFF.

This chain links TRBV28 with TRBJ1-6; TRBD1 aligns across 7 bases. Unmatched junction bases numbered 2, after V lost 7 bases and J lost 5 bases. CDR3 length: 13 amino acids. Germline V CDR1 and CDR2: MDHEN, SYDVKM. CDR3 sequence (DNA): TGTGCCAGCAAGGACAGGAATAATTCACCCCTCCACTTT. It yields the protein CASKDRNNSPLHF.